One TCR beta chain is described in this entry. Its antigen is as yet unknown. The repertoire was sequenced with immunoSEQ multiplex PCR; TCRdb's copy has only in-frame clones and lacks some. The repertoire holds about 1.1 million clones, with about 84% as singletons. Deletions cut 7 bases from V and 5 bases from J, with 12 bases between. The CDR3 is 12 amino acids. CDR1 is MNHEY and CDR2 is SMNVEV in the germline V gene (reference sequence). The source of the sample is a study of shared clonotypes between healthy human individuals. About the research overall: Plates per donor: three CD4 naive, three CD4 memory, two CD8 naive, one CD8 memory.

Naive CD4+ cells were CD45RA-selected; the remaining cells were memory. Study-wide points: For naive CD4 cells, around 5% of clonotypes were shared across a handful of donors.

This receptor was obtained from a man in his late teens or twenties in good health. Some clones in this sample may be carry-over from other donors' samples. The J gene is TRBJ2-7, the V gene TRBV27; D unresolved. The specimen sequenced was memory CD4+ T cells from PBMCs. The subset was: CD45RA-negative fraction. The CDR3 loop is CASTQKVHEQYF. In DNA form, the CDR3 reads TGTGCCAGCACCCAAAAGGTCCACGAGCAGTACTTC.